This entry describes one T cell receptor (beta chain). Its antigen is not known. The sample comes from a study of T cell responses to AZD1222 COVID-19 vaccine. The study's findings and limits: Nearly half of unique spike-specific TCRs reportedly avoided B.1.351 and B.1.1.7 mutated regions. Only six AZD1222 recipients tested seropositive at baseline.

Germline CDR1 is SGHRS and CDR2 is YFSETQ. V dropped 2 bases and J dropped 4; count of bases not matched to a gene: 5. This CDR3 spans 15 amino acids. The protocol was immunoSEQ multiplex PCR, while the TCRdb copy is restricted to in-frame clones and leaves out a portion. This sample carries around 97,000 clones, 91% of them seen once, and the ten largest clones take about 41%. The sequence derives from an adult in good health. This chain connects TRBV5-1 to TRBJ2-7; 11 bases line up with TRBD2. The sample here was peripheral blood, taken on day 0 of AZD1222 vaccination. CDR3 nucleotide sequence: TGCGCCAGCAGCTTAACTAGCGGGAGTATGTACGAGCAGTACTTC. Amino acid sequence: CASSLTSGSMYEQYF.